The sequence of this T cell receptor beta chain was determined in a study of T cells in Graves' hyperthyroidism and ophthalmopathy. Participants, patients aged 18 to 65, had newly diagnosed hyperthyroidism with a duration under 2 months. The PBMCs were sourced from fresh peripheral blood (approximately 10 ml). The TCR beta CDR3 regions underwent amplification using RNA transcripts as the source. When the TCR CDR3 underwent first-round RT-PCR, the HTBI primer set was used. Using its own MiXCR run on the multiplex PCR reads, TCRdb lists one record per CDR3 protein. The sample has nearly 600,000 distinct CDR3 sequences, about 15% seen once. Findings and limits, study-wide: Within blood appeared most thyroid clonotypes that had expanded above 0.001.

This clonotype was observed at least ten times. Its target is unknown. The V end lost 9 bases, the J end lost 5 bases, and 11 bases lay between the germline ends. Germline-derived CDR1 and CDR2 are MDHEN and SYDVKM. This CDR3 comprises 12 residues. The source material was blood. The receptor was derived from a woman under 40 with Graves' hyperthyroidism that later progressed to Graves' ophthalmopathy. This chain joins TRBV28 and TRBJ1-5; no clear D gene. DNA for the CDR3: TGTGCCAGTCGGAGTAACCATCAGCCCCAGCATTTT. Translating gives CASRSNHQPQHF.